This T cell receptor (beta chain) comes out of a study of technical replicates of blood from several donors. This CDR3 spans 16 amino acids. Germline CDR1 SGHRS, CDR2 YFSETQ. With 3 bases clipped from V and 2 bases from J, the junction kept 8 bases outside the gene matches. Produced via immunoSEQ multiplex PCR; TCRdb's table is partial and in-frame only. The data contain around 57,000 clones, roughly 92% of them singletons. What was sequenced was T cells isolated from PBMCs. The receptor was isolated from a human donor in good health. The chain links TRBV5-1 to TRBJ2-1; the match to TRBD1 covers 7 bases. The CDR3 nucleotides are TGCGCCAGCAGCTCCGGGGACAGCTTTACCTACAATGAGCAGTTCTTC. Its protein is CASSSGDSFTYNEQFF.